The present T cell receptor beta chain was sequenced within a study of blood T cells in healthy people across ages. With a J-beta primer mix and a sample-barcoded 5' primer, a second PCR ran 7 to 11 cycles. Via MiXCR, TCRdb re-called the 5' RACE reads, giving one row per CDR3 protein. This sample has fewer than 900,000 distinct CDR3 sequences, with roughly 43% found just once. In this sample, this clonotype turned up many times. What it recognizes is unknown. Germline CDR1 and CDR2: SGHTA and FQGNSA. The CDR3 sequence is 16 residues long. V gave up 3 bases and J gave up 0 bases, with 12 bases separating them. Overall study findings and caveats: In long-lived donors, naive CD4+ cell counts and diversity exceeded those of aged donors.

The sequencing sample was made of blood. The gene calls are TRBV7-2 and TRBJ2-1; D is uncertain. This clonotype was sampled from a woman aged 60-75 years in good health. The CDR3 region is CASSFGGLHSYNEQFF. CDR3 coding DNA: TGTGCCAGCAGCTTCGGTGGCCTGCACTCCTACAATGAGCAGTTCTTC.